This T cell receptor (beta chain) emerged from a study of blood T cell repertoires in COVID-19. The V end was cut by 0 bases, the J end by 14 bases, with 11 bases between. CDR3 length: 12 amino acids. Per the germline V gene, CDR1 is WNHNN and CDR2 is SYGVQD (reference sequence). Measured with immunoSEQ multiplex PCR; TCRdb has only the in-frame clones, and not every one. The sample lists about 260,000 clones; around 87% were seen once. Sequenced material: peripheral blood. The TCR originated in a woman aged 40 to 49 who had recovered from COVID-19. The V and J genes are TRBV10-1 and TRBJ2-1; D gene uncertain. The CDR3 nucleotides are TGCGCCAGCAGTGAGTCGGGCCTCAGAAAGTTCTTC. As protein: CASSESGLRKFF.